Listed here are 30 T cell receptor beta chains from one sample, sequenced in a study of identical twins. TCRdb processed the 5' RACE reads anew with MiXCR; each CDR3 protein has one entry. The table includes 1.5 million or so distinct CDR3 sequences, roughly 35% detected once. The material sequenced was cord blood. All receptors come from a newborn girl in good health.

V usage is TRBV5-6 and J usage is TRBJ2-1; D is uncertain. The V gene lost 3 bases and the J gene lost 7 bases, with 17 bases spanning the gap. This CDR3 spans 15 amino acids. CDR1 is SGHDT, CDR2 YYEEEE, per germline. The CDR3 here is CASSSRIGFANEQFF. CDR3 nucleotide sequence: TGTGCCAGCAGCTCTAGAATTGGGTTTGCGAATGAGCAGTTCTTC.

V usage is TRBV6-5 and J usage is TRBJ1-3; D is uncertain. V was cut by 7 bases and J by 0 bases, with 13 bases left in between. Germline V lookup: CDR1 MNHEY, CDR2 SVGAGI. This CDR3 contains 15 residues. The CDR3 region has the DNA TGTGCCAGCATAAGTTGGTCGATCTCTGGAAACACCATATATTTT. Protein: CASISWSISGNTIYF.

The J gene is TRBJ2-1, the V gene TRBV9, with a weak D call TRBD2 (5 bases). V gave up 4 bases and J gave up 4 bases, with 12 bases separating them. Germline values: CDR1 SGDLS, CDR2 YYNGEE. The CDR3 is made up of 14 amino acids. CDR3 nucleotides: TGTGCCAGCAGCCCCTCACTAGATTACAATGAGCAGTTCTTC. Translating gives CASSPSLDYNEQFF.

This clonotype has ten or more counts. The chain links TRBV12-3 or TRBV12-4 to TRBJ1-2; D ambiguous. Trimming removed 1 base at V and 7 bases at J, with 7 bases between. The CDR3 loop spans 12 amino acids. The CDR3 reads CASSLEQFGYTF. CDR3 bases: TGTGCCAGCAGTTTAGAACAGTTTGGCTACACCTTC.

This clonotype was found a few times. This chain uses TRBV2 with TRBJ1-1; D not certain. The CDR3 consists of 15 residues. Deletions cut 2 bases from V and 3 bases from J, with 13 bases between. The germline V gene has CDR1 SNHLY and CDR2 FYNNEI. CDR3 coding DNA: TGTGCCAGCAGTGAATATCCATCCGGGTACACTGAAGCTTTCTTT. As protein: CASSEYPSGYTEAFF.

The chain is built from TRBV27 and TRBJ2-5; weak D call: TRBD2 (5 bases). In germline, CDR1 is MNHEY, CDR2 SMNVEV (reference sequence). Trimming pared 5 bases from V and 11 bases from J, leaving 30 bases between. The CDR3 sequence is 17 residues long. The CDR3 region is CASSITPTAVPHNEQYF. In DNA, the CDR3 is TGTGCCAGCAGTATAACGCCAACAGCGGTCCCACACAATGAGCAGTACTTC.

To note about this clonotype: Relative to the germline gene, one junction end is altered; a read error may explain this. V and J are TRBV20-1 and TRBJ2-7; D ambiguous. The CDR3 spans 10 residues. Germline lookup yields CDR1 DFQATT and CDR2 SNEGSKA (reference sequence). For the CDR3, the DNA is TGCAGTGCTAGTAGCTACGAGCGGTACTTC. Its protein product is CSASSYERYF.

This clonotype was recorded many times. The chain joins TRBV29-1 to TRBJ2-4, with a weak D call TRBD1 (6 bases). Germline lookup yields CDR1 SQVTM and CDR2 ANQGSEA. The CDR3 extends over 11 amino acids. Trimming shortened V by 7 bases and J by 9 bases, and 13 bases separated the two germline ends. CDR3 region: CSGQDRGIQYF. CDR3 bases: TGCAGCGGACAGGACAGAGGCATTCAGTACTTC.

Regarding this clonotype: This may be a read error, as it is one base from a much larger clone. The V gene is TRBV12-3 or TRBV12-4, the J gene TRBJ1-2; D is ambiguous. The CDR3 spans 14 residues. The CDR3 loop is CANSPSPGLDGYTF. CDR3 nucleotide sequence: TGTGCCAACAGTCCTAGCCCCGGCCTCGATGGCTACACCTTC.

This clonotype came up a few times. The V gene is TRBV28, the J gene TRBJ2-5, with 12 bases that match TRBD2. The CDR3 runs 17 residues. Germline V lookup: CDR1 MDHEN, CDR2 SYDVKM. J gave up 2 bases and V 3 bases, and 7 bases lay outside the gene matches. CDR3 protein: CASSFRLAGEIQETQYF. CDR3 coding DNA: TGTGCCAGCAGTTTTCGACTAGCGGGAGAGATACAAGAGACCCAGTACTTC.

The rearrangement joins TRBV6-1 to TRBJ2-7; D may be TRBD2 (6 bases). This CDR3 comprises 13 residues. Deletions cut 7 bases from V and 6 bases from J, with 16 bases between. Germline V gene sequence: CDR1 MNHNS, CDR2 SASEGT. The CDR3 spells CASIPGRLGEQYF. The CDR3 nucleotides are TGTGCCAGCATCCCGGGAAGACTAGGCGAGCAGTACTTC.

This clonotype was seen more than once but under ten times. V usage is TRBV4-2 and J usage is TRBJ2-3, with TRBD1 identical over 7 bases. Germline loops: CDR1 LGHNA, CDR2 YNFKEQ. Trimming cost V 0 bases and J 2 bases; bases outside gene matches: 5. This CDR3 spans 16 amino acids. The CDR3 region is CASSQDEGAHTDTQYF. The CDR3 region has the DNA TGTGCCAGCAGCCAAGATGAGGGGGCGCACACAGATACGCAGTATTTT.

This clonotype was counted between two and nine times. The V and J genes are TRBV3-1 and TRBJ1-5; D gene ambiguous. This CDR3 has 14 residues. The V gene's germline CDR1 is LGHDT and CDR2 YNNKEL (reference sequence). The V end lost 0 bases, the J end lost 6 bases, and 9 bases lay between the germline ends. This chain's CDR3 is CASSQEEGSQPQHF. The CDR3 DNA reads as TGTGCCAGCAGCCAAGAGGAAGGGTCTCAGCCCCAGCATTTT. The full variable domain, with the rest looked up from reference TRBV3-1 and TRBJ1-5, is DTAVSQTPKYLVTQMGNDKSIKCEQNLGHDTMYWYKQDSKKFLKIMFSYNNKELIINETVPNRFSPKSPDKAHLNLHINSLELGDSAVYFCASSQEEGSQPQHFGDGTRLSIL.

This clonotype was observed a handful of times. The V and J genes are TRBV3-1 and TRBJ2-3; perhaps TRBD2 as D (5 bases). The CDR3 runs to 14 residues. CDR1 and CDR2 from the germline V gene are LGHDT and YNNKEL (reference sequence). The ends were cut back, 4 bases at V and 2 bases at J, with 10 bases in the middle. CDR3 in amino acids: CASSPQRTTDTQYF. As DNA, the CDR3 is TGTGCCAGCAGCCCGCAGCGGACCACAGATACGCAGTATTTT.

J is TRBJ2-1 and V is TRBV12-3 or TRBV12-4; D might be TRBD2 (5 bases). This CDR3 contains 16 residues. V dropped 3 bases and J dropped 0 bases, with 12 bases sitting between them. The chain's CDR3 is CASSFPKDSSYNEQFF. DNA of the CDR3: TGTGCCAGCAGTTTTCCAAAGGACTCCTCCTACAATGAGCAGTTCTTC.

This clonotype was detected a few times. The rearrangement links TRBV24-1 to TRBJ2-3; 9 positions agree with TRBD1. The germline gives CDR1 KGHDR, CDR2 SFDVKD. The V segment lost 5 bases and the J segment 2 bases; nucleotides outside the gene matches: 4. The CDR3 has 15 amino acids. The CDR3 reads CATSGTGGPTDTQYF. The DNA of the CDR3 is TGTGCCACCAGTGGCACAGGGGGCCCCACAGATACGCAGTATTTT.

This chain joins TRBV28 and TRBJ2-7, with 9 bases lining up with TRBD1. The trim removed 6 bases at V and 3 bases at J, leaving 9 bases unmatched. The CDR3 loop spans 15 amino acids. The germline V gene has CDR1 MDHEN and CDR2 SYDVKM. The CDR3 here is CASSRRGQGIYEQYF. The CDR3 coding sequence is TGTGCCAGCAGCCGCCGGGGACAGGGAATCTACGAGCAGTACTTC.

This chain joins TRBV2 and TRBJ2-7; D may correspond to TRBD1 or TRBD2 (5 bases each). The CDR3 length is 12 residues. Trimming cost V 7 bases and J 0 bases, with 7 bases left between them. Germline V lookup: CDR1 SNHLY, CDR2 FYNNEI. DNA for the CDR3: TGTGCCAGCATGGGGGACTCCTACGAGCAGTACTTC. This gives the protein CASMGDSYEQYF.

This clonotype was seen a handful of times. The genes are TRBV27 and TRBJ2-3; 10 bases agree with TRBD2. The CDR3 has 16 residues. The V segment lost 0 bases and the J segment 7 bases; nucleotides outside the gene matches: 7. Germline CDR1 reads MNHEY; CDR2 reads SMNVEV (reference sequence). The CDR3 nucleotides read TGTGCCAGCAGTTTATCCCTAGCGGGGGCTACATATACGCAGTATTTT. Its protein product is CASSLSLAGATYTQYF.

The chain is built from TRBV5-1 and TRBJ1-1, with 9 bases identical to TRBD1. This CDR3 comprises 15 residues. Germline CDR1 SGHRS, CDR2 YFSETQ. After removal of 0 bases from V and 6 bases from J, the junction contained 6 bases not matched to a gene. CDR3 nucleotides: TGCGCCAGCAGCTTGGGCGGTGACAGGGGGGCTGAAGCTTTCTTT. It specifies CASSLGGDRGAEAFF.

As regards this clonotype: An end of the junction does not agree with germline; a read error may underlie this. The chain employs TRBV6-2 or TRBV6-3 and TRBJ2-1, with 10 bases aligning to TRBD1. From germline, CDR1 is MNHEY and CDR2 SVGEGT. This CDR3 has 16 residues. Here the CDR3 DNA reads TGTGCCAGCAGTTACCAAGGACAGGGGGGTAGGAATGGGCAGTTCTTC. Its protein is CASSYQGQGGRNGQFF.

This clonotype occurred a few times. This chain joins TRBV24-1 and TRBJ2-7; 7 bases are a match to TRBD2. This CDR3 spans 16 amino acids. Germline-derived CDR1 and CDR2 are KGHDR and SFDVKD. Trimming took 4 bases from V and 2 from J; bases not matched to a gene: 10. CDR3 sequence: CATSDQETAGPYEQYF. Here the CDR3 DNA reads TGTGCCACCAGTGACCAGGAGACAGCGGGACCCTACGAGCAGTACTTC.

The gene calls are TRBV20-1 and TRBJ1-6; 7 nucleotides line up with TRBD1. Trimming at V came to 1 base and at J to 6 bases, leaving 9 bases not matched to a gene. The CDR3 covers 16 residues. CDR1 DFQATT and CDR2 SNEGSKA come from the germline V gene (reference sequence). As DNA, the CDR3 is TGCAGTGCTAGAGGGGGTAGGGGGCGTATTAATTCACCCCTCCACTTT. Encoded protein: CSARGGRGRINSPLHF.

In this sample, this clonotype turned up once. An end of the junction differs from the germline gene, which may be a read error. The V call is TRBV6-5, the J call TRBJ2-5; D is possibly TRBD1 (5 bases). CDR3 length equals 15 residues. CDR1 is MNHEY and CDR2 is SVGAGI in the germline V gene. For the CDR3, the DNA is TGTGCCAGCAGTAACTCAGGGCGGAACTACAATGAGCAGTACTTC. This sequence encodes CASSNSGRNYNEQYF.

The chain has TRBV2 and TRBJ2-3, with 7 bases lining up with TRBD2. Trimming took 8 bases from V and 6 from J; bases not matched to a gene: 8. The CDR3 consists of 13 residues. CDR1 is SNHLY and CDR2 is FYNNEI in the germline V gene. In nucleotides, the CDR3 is TGTGCCAGCTGCCCAGCGGGGCGGGATACGCAGTATTTT. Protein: CASCPAGRDTQYF.

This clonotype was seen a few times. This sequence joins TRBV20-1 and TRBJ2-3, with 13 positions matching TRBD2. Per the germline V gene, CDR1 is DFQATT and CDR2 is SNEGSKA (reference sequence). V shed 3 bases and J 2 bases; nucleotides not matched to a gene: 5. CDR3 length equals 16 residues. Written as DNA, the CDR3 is TGCAGTGCTAGGGAGGGACTAGCGGGAATCACAGATACGCAGTATTTT. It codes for CSAREGLAGITDTQYF.

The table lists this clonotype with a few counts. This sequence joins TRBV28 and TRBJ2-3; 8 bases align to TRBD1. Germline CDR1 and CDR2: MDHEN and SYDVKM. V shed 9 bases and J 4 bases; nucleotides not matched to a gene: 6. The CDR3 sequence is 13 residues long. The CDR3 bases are TGTGCCAGGATCAGGGGGCACCCAGATACGCAGTATTTT. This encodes CARIRGHPDTQYF.

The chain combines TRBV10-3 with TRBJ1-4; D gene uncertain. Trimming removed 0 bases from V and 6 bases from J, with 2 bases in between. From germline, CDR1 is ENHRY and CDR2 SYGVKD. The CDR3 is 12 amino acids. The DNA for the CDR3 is TGTGCCATCAGTGAGTCTCATGAAAAACTGTTTTTT. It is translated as CAISESHEKLFF.

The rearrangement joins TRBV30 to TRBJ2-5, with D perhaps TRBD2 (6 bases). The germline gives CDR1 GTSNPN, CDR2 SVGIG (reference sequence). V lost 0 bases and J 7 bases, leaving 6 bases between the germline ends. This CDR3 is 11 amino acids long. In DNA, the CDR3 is TGTGCCTGGAGTGTTAGCGGGACCCAGTACTTC. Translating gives CAWSVSGTQYF.

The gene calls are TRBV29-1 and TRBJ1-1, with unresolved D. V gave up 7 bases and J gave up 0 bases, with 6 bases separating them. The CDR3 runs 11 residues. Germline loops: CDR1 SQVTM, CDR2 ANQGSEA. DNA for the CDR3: TGCAGCGGACACTTGAACACTGAAGCTTTCTTT. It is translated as CSGHLNTEAFF.